The rows below give T cell receptor beta chains drawn from one sample of a study of blood T cell repertoires in COVID-19. TCRdb's copy holds only in-frame clones and misses some; the assay was immunoSEQ multiplex PCR. Altogether around 60,000 clones are present, 84% being singletons, with the ten largest covering roughly a sixth. Input material: peripheral blood. The origin of the receptors is a man between 60 and 75 years old with COVID-19, enrolled during active disease. The CDR3 runs from the conserved cysteine through the conserved F or W.

j_gene: TRBJ1-2; len: 13; v_gene: TRBV9; CDR3aa: CASSVETGGSYTF
j_gene: TRBJ2-7; len: 14; v_gene: TRBV28; CDR3aa: CASSWTSGSGEQYF
j_gene: TRBJ2-5; len: 11; v_gene: TRBV20-1; CDR3aa: CSVSSQETQYF
j_gene: TRBJ1-5; len: 15; v_gene: TRBV6-5; CDR3aa: CASTKTGRENQPQHF
j_gene: TRBJ2-7; len: 15; v_gene: TRBV7-2; CDR3aa: CASSPGGTTAYEQYF
j_gene: TRBJ2-1; len: 15; v_gene: TRBV6-1; CDR3aa: CASKRPGQGYNEQFF
j_gene: TRBJ2-1; len: 16; v_gene: TRBV30; CDR3aa: CAWSAGSGSSYNEQFF
j_gene: TRBJ2-3; len: 15; v_gene: TRBV11-2; CDR3aa: CASSLAAGGADTQYF
j_gene: TRBJ2-2; len: 16; v_gene: TRBV25-1; CDR3aa: CASSELGRETSGELFF
j_gene: TRBJ1-6; len: 15; v_gene: TRBV2; CDR3aa: CASSDSAAENSPLHF
j_gene: TRBJ2-1; len: 17; v_gene: TRBV7-3; CDR3aa: CASSLRGLAGESGEQFF
j_gene: TRBJ2-5; len: 15; v_gene: TRBV6-5; CDR3aa: CASSSGVASQETQYF
j_gene: TRBJ1-1; len: 14; v_gene: TRBV5-1; CDR3aa: CASTPTGATTEAFF
j_gene: TRBJ1-1; len: 13; v_gene: TRBV11-2; CDR3aa: CASRDRGDTEAFF
j_gene: TRBJ2-1; len: 15; v_gene: TRBV14; CDR3aa: CASSQDRPRDYLQFF
j_gene: TRBJ2-1; len: 16; v_gene: TRBV7-9; CDR3aa: CASSSKRQGTDNEQFF
j_gene: TRBJ1-5; len: 16; v_gene: TRBV2; CDR3aa: CASSSLGQGGDQPQHF
j_gene: TRBJ1-2; len: 15; v_gene: TRBV6-1; CDR3aa: CASSDSGGQVRGYTF
j_gene: TRBJ1-3; len: 13; v_gene: TRBV5-5; CDR3aa: CASSSVSGNTIYF
j_gene: TRBJ1-5; len: 13; v_gene: TRBV11-2; CDR3aa: CASSLGIDQPQHF
j_gene: TRBJ2-5; len: 15; v_gene: TRBV18; CDR3aa: CASSPGDRGEETQYF
j_gene: TRBJ2-4; len: 16; v_gene: TRBV5-4; CDR3aa: CASSERQHLAKNIQYF
j_gene: TRBJ2-3; len: 12; v_gene: TRBV30; CDR3aa: CAWSVGVPPQYF
j_gene: TRBJ2-3; len: 14; v_gene: TRBV6-5; CDR3aa: CASSSGSYTDTQYF
j_gene: TRBJ2-2; len: 18; v_gene: TRBV7-7; CDR3aa: CASSPRTSGGPNTGELFF
j_gene: TRBJ1-6; len: 12; v_gene: TRBV6-1; CDR3aa: CASSEKTLTGHF
j_gene: TRBJ1-2; len: 15; v_gene: TRBV5-1; CDR3aa: CASRRETTGFYGYTF
j_gene: TRBJ2-5; len: 15; v_gene: TRBV7-2; CDR3aa: CASSLDLAGGEAQYF
j_gene: TRBJ2-4; len: 13; v_gene: TRBV11-3; CDR3aa: CASSIGIEGIQYF
j_gene: TRBJ1-1; len: 13; v_gene: TRBV12-3/TRBV12-4; CDR3aa: CASSFWGGTEAFF
j_gene: TRBJ1-1; len: 13; v_gene: TRBV6-5; CDR3aa: CASRVALWTEAFF
j_gene: TRBJ2-7; len: 12; v_gene: TRBV2; CDR3aa: CASSVLSYEQYF
j_gene: TRBJ2-7; len: 15; v_gene: TRBV28; CDR3aa: CASSSSGGSSYEQYF
j_gene: TRBJ2-1; len: 14; v_gene: TRBV6-2/TRBV6-3; CDR3aa: CASSTWTGSNEQFF
j_gene: TRBJ2-5; len: 11; v_gene: TRBV6-5; CDR3aa: CASSPRETQYF
j_gene: TRBJ2-1; len: 17; v_gene: TRBV3-1/TRBV3-2; CDR3aa: CASSQDLGGGYYNEQFF
j_gene: TRBJ2-2; len: 18; v_gene: TRBV5-6; CDR3aa: CASSPGGLGYANTGELFF
j_gene: TRBJ2-7; len: 12; v_gene: TRBV19; CDR3aa: CASSVTGYEQYF
j_gene: TRBJ1-2; len: 14; v_gene: TRBV7-2; CDR3aa: CASSPEGRAYGYTF
j_gene: TRBJ2-7; len: 15; v_gene: TRBV7-2; CDR3aa: CASSQAGRGAYEQYF
j_gene: TRBJ2-7; len: 19; v_gene: TRBV3-1/TRBV3-2; CDR3aa: CASSHYRPAGDRGRYEQYF
j_gene: TRBJ2-7; len: 12; v_gene: TRBV5-1; CDR3aa: CASSFGQSEQYF
j_gene: TRBJ1-6; len: 14; v_gene: TRBV10-1; CDR3aa: CASSAGDRNSPLHF